These 25 T cell receptor beta chains were all obtained from the same sample, sequenced in a study of T cell repertoires in cytomegalovirus infection. TCRdb re-derived calls from the reads in MiXCR, one entry per CDR3 protein. The repertoire holds a few hundred thousand distinct CDR3 sequences, with roughly 17% as singletons. Sequenced: PBMCs. These receptors were taken from a human donor in good health (CMV status not recorded). Some clones in this sample may be carry-over from other donors' samples.

This clonotype was detected ten times or more. CDR3 coding DNA: TGCAGTGCGCGAGAGAGGGGGCGAAGCACTGAAGCTTTCTTT. Its translation is CSARERGRSTEAFF. V usage is TRBV20-1 and J usage is TRBJ1-1; TRBD1 matches at 7 bases. Looked up from germline, CDR1 is DFQATT and CDR2 is SNEGSKA (reference sequence). Losses at the gene ends were 6 bases for V and 4 bases for J; bases not matched to a gene: 11. The CDR3 extends over 14 amino acids.

This clonotype was counted at least ten times. J is TRBJ1-5 and V is TRBV19; no reliable D call. The length of the CDR3 is 15 residues. CDR1 is LNHDA and CDR2 is SQIVND in the germline V gene (reference sequence). V was pared by 7 bases and J by 5 bases, with 18 bases between. The CDR3 protein is CASKSGTGMDQPQHF. The CDR3 coding sequence is TGTGCCAGTAAAAGCGGAACGGGAATGGATCAGCCCCAGCATTTT.

V is TRBV4-3 and J is TRBJ2-7; D possibly corresponds to TRBD1 (6 bases). Germline assignment: CDR1 LGHNA and CDR2 YSLEER. V was shortened by 3 bases and J by 2 bases, with 11 bases between the two germline ends. CDR3 length: 14 residues. CDR3 nucleotide sequence: TGCGCCAGCAGCCAGACAGGAGGCCCCTACGAGCAGTACTTC. Translating it yields CASSQTGGPYEQYF.

The chain recombines TRBV6-9 with TRBJ1-1; D is perhaps TRBD1 (6 bases). CDR3 size: 11 residues. Germline V gene lookup returns CDR1 MNHGY and CDR2 SVAAGI. Trimming removed 10 bases at V and 6 bases at J, with 12 bases between. The CDR3 DNA reads as TGTGCCACAAAACAGGGACCTGAAGCTTTCTTT. Translated: CATKQGPEAFF.

This chain links TRBV18 with TRBJ2-7; 9 bases match TRBD1. Germline V gene sequence: CDR1 KGHSH, CDR2 LQKENI. The junction had 7 bases not matched to a gene; V was cut back by 8 bases and J by 5 bases. The CDR3 length is 13 residues. The CDR3 DNA follows: TGTGCCAGCGCGAGGGACAGGGCCCACGAGCAGTACTTC. It is translated as CASARDRAHEQYF.

V gene TRBV20-1 combines with J gene TRBJ1-4; no reliable D call. CDR1 is DFQATT and CDR2 is SNEGSKA in the germline V gene (reference sequence). V shed 1 base and J shed 6 bases, with 18 bases lying between them. This CDR3 region has 16 residues. The CDR3 nucleotides are TGCAGTGCTAGAGGCGGGCAGCCTACCCTTCATGAAAAACTGTTTTTT. This encodes CSARGGQPTLHEKLFF.

This clonotype turned up a few times. V and J are TRBV20-1 and TRBJ2-1; maybe TRBD1 (5 bases). This CDR3 comprises 14 residues. Per germline, CDR1 DFQATT and CDR2 SNEGSKA (reference sequence). The V end was cut by 1 base, the J end by 6 bases, with 13 bases between. The CDR3 DNA follows: TGCAGTGCTAGAGTTCGGTTAGGGGTCAATGAGCAGTTCTTC. Amino acids: CSARVRLGVNEQFF.

This clonotype was detected only a few times. V usage is TRBV2 and J usage is TRBJ1-2, with TRBD1 as a possible D gene (5 bases). Per the germline V gene, CDR1 is SNHLY and CDR2 is FYNNEI. Trimming shortened V by 6 bases and J by 5 bases, and 16 bases separated the two germline ends. CDR3 size: 14 residues. The chain's CDR3 is CASSFEEGPYGYTF. CDR3 sequence (DNA): TGTGCCAGCAGCTTCGAAGAGGGGCCGTATGGCTACACCTTC.

This clonotype was seen a handful of times. The rearrangement links TRBV5-4 to TRBJ1-2; D possibly corresponds to TRBD1 (5 bases). The V and J ends lost 5 bases and 8 bases respectively, with 19 bases between them. The CDR3 is made up of 14 amino acids. The V gene's germline CDR1 is SGHNT and CDR2 YYREEE (reference sequence). CDR3 region: CASRTWTGDEGYTF. The CDR3 DNA sequence: TGTGCCAGCAGAACCTGGACGGGGGACGAGGGCTACACCTTC.

The table lists this clonotype with a count of one. The gene calls are TRBV2 and TRBJ2-3, with TRBD2 identical over 7 bases. Germline CDR1 is SNHLY and CDR2 is FYNNEI. The CDR3 spans 17 residues. Trimming took 2 bases from V and 5 from J; bases not matched to a gene: 13. CDR3 nucleotides: TGTGCCAGCAGTGAACTGGGACTACCCCGGGCAGGAGATACGCAGTATTTT. Encoded protein: CASSELGLPRAGDTQYF.

This clonotype was seen repeatedly, ten times or more. J is TRBJ1-6 and V is TRBV11-2; 7 bases line up with TRBD1. The length of the CDR3 is 15 residues. The germline V gene has CDR1 SGHAT and CDR2 FQNNGV. With V trimmed by 3 bases and J by 15 bases, 14 bases remained unmatched. CDR3 in DNA: TGTGCCAGCAGCTTGTCCCCCGGGACAGCGGTAAACCTCCACTTT. It specifies CASSLSPGTAVNLHF.

This clonotype was picked up a small number of times. This chain joins TRBV19 and TRBJ2-3, with a tentative D call TRBD2 (5 bases). V was clipped by 2 bases and J by 8 bases, with 17 bases between them. CDR3 size: 15 residues. Per the germline V gene, CDR1 is LNHDA and CDR2 is SQIVND (reference sequence). This chain's CDR3 is CASSIQSPLGGTQYF. The CDR3 region has the DNA TGTGCCAGTAGTATACAATCCCCACTAGGAGGTACGCAGTATTTT.

This clonotype was recorded many times. J is TRBJ2-1 and V is TRBV5-8; 7 nucleotides line up with TRBD2. With V trimmed by 5 bases and J by 5 bases, 13 bases remained unmatched. The CDR3 contains 16 residues. Germline assignment: CDR1 SGHTS and CDR2 YDEGEE. CDR3 sequence: CASRPPSGVKDNEQFF. The CDR3 DNA reads as TGTGCCAGCAGACCCCCCAGCGGGGTTAAGGACAATGAGCAGTTCTTC.

The J gene is TRBJ1-2, the V gene TRBV2; 7 nucleotides align to TRBD1. Germline V gene data show CDR1 as SNHLY and CDR2 as FYNNEI. The junction had 7 bases not matched to a gene; V was cut back by 4 bases and J by 2 bases. This CDR3 is 15 amino acids long. CDR3 region: CASSVTGVVNYGYTF. Written as DNA, the CDR3 is TGTGCCAGCAGTGTTACAGGGGTCGTGAACTATGGCTACACCTTC.

In this sample, this clonotype turned up many times. The V and J genes are TRBV29-1 and TRBJ1-3; no clear D gene. This CDR3 is built from 14 residues. Germline values: CDR1 SQVTM, CDR2 ANQGSEA. V shed 4 bases and J shed 3 bases, with 13 bases lying between them. The CDR3 DNA reads as TGCAGCGTTGTGTATAGCAGTCATGGAAACACCATATATTTT. Protein sequence: CSVVYSSHGNTIYF.

This clonotype was found a few times. This chain connects TRBV2 to TRBJ2-1, with 10 bases aligning to TRBD2. CDR1 SNHLY and CDR2 FYNNEI come from the germline V gene. This CDR3 region has 16 residues. The trim removed 6 bases at V and 2 bases at J, leaving 7 bases unmatched. CDR3 amino acids: CASRAAGGAPYNEQFF. The CDR3 bases are TGTGCCAGCAGAGCAGCGGGGGGGGCTCCCTACAATGAGCAGTTCTTC. The full variable domain, completed using reference TRBV2 and TRBJ2-1, is EPEVTQTPSHQVTQMGQEVILRCVPISNHLYFYWYRQILGQKVEFLVSFYNNEISEKSEIFDDQFSVERPDGSNFTLKIRSTKLEDSAMYFCASRAAGGAPYNEQFFGPGTRLTVL.

For this clonotype: A junction boundary mismatches the germline segment, possibly from a read error. The chain has TRBV6-1 and TRBJ1-6; D uncertain. The CDR3 is 13 residues long. Germline V CDR1 and CDR2: MNHNS, SASEGT. CDR3 bases: TGTGCCAGCCGTGAAGTGGGGAATTCACCCCTCCACTTT. This encodes CASREVGNSPLHF.

This clonotype showed up just a few times. The rearrangement uses TRBV5-4 and TRBJ1-5; D is unresolved. The V and J ends lost 4 bases and 2 bases respectively, with 13 bases between them. Germline CDR1 is SGHNT and CDR2 is YYREEE (reference sequence). CDR3 length equals 15 residues. This CDR3 is CASSRDPRGNQPQHF. The DNA for the CDR3 is TGTGCCAGCAGCCGAGACCCGAGAGGCAATCAGCCCCAGCATTTT.

V is TRBV12-3 or TRBV12-4 and J is TRBJ2-2, with D possibly matching TRBD1 (6 bases). The length of the CDR3 is 15 residues. V was shortened by 3 bases and J by 2 bases, with 10 bases between the two germline ends. As DNA, the CDR3 is TGTGCCAGCAGTTTCGTGGGGGCCAACACCGGGGAGCTGTTTTTT. Translation: CASSFVGANTGELFF.

This clonotype was seen a handful of times. This chain uses TRBV28 with TRBJ2-7; weak D call: TRBD1 (6 bases). Per germline, CDR1 MDHEN and CDR2 SYDVKM. The ends were cut back, 7 bases at V and 2 bases at J, with 12 bases in the middle. The CDR3 length is 13 residues. The CDR3 here is CASNIRGPYEQYF. In DNA form, the CDR3 reads TGTGCCAGCAACATCAGGGGCCCCTACGAGCAGTACTTC.

The V and J genes are TRBV2 and TRBJ2-1; no definite D call. The CDR3 consists of 10 residues. The germline V and J ends were trimmed by 6 bases and 14 bases, with 11 bases remaining between them. Germline-derived CDR1 and CDR2 are SNHLY and FYNNEI. The CDR3 loop is CASRAIVKFF. CDR3 sequence (DNA): TGTGCCAGCAGGGCGATTGTCAAGTTCTTC.

The chain uses TRBV12-3 or TRBV12-4 and TRBJ2-1; TRBD1 matches 9 bases. The CDR3 covers 15 residues. Losses at the gene ends were 5 bases for V and 6 bases for J; bases not matched to a gene: 8. CDR3 sequence reads: CASSARDRVGNEQFF. The CDR3, as DNA: TGTGCCAGCAGTGCTCGGGACAGGGTTGGCAATGAGCAGTTCTTC.

The chain combines TRBV5-1 with TRBJ2-1; D is possibly TRBD2 (5 bases). This CDR3 is built from 12 residues. Trimming removed 6 bases from V and 7 bases from J, with 11 bases in between. Germline loops: CDR1 SGHRS, CDR2 YFSETQ. CDR3 sequence reads: CASNSEGNEQFF. CDR3 nucleotides: TGCGCCAGCAACTCCGAGGGAAATGAGCAGTTCTTC.

CDR3 region: CASSPHGTGVAGELFF. The CDR3, as DNA: TGTGCCAGCAGTCCACACGGGACAGGGGTCGCCGGGGAGCTGTTTTTT. The V call is TRBV6-2 or TRBV6-3, the J call TRBJ2-2, with 10 bases identical to TRBD1. The V gene end was trimmed by 5 bases and the J gene end by 6 bases; junction bases not matched to a gene: 9. CDR1 is MNHEY, CDR2 SVGEGT, per germline. The CDR3 loop spans 16 amino acids.

This clonotype was recorded at least ten times. This rearrangement joins TRBV7-9 to TRBJ1-1, with D unresolved. CDR1 and CDR2 (germline): SEHNR, FQNEAQ (reference sequence). There are 11 residues in the CDR3. V lost 4 bases to trimming and J lost 8 bases, with 8 bases between them. CDR3 loop: CASSSLAEAFF. The DNA of the CDR3 is TGTGCCAGCAGCTCCCTCGCCGAAGCTTTCTTT.